A single sample is the source of the 11 T cell receptor beta chains below, sequenced in a study of cytomegalovirus exposure and HLA in healthy donors (dated by TCRdb to the late 2010s). Libraries were built with the immunoSEQ multiplex PCR assay. A mixture of 60 forward primers for TCR Vbeta segments and 13 reverse primers for TCR Jbeta segments was used in the multiplex PCR. In TCRdb, the immuneACCESS table is reduced to in-frame sequences with V and J assigned. These tables do not hold every clone; where another copy was compared, an unresolved V gene accounts for under half, and the others remain unexplained. Counted in this sample were some 130,000 clones; 70% to 85% of them appeared once. The leading ten clones occupy around 7% of the sample. The sample comprised PBMCs. Receptors were obtained from a man aged 35 to 55 in good health and CMV-seropositive.

This sequence joins TRBV11-2 and TRBJ2-5, with 7 bases aligning to TRBD1. Germline V gene data show CDR1 as SGHAT and CDR2 as FQNNGV. This CDR3 spans 15 amino acids. Trimming at V came to 5 bases and at J to 5 bases, leaving 11 bases not matched to a gene. In DNA form, the CDR3 reads TGTGCCAGCAGCCGACCGACAGGGCGGGCGGAGACCCAGTACTTC. This sequence encodes CASSRPTGRAETQYF.

The rearrangement links TRBV5-6 to TRBJ2-2; 9 nucleotides line up with TRBD1. V was pared by 0 bases and J by 4 bases, with 1 base of the junction left unmatched. Germline V gene data show CDR1 as SGHDT and CDR2 as YYEEEE. The CDR3 contains 15 residues. The CDR3 reads CASSLGTGVTGELFF. The CDR3 DNA is TGTGCCAGCAGCTTGGGGACAGGGGTCACCGGGGAGCTGTTTTTT.

Here the CDR3 DNA reads TGCGCCAGCAGTGAGTGGGGCGGGAGGGCCGGATCTGGGACCAAAAACATTCAGTACTTC. This gives the protein CASSEWGGRAGSGTKNIQYF. The V gene is TRBV10-2, the J gene TRBJ2-4; 9 positions agree with TRBD2. CDR3 length equals 20 residues. The ends lost 1 base at V and 2 bases at J; junction bases unmatched: 15. Germline V gene lookup returns CDR1 WSHSY and CDR2 SAAADI.

V gene TRBV30 combines with J gene TRBJ2-6; 11 bases match TRBD1. J lost 0 bases, V lost 1 base, and 2 bases had no gene match. CDR3 size: 17 residues. Per germline, CDR1 GTSNPN and CDR2 SVGIG (reference sequence). The chain's CDR3 is CAWSAGQGASGANVLTF. The CDR3 bases are TGTGCCTGGAGTGCCGGACAGGGGGCCTCTGGGGCCAACGTCCTGACTTTC.

This rearrangement joins TRBV19 to TRBJ2-1; 8 bases map to TRBD1. The CDR3 extends over 13 amino acids. CDR1 and CDR2 from the germline V gene are LNHDA and SQIVND (reference sequence). The trim removed 11 bases at V and 8 bases at J, leaving 11 bases unmatched. CDR3: CACSDRAGDEQFF. The CDR3 nucleotides read TGTGCCTGCTCGGACAGGGCCGGGGATGAGCAGTTCTTC.

The chain recombines TRBV5-5 with TRBJ2-1; TRBD1 matches at 11 bases. The CDR3 length is 15 residues. Germline V CDR1 and CDR2: SGHKS, YYEKEE (reference sequence). V was pared by 7 bases and J by 4 bases, with 7 bases of the junction left unmatched. In DNA form, the CDR3 reads TGTGCCAGCGGCCGGACAGGGGGCCTATACAATGAGCAGTTCTTC. It specifies CASGRTGGLYNEQFF.

The rearrangement uses TRBV19 and TRBJ1-5; 8 bases are a match to TRBD1. The V gene's germline CDR1 is LNHDA and CDR2 SQIVND (reference sequence). The trim removed 5 bases at V and 10 bases at J, leaving 4 bases unmatched. CDR3 size: 12 residues. The CDR3 is CASSQGAVPQHF. DNA of the CDR3: TGTGCCAGTAGTCAGGGGGCCGTACCCCAGCATTTT.

The J gene is TRBJ2-7, the V gene TRBV19; 9 positions agree with TRBD1. Germline values: CDR1 LNHDA, CDR2 SQIVND (reference sequence). Trimming cost V 1 base and J 4 bases; bases outside gene matches: 20. This CDR3 is 20 amino acids long. The CDR3 DNA reads as TGTGCCAGTAGTATAGGCACCGGACAGGGGTACATCCGTGCACCTTACGAGCAGTACTTC. Translating it yields CASSIGTGQGYIRAPYEQYF.

This clone has a single count. CDR3 protein: CASSLSLAGGRTDTQYF. In DNA, the CDR3 is TGTGCCAGCAGCTTATCCCTAGCGGGAGGGCGCACAGATACGCAGTATTTT. The chain couples TRBV7-2 to TRBJ2-3, with 12 bases that match TRBD2. The CDR3 is 17 residues long. V gave up 2 bases and J gave up 1 base; unmatched junction bases: 4. CDR1 SGHTA and CDR2 FQGNSA come from the germline V gene.

The chain links TRBV7-9 to TRBJ2-3; D not certain. Germline V CDR1 and CDR2: SEHNR, FQNEAQ (reference sequence). The CDR3 extends over 14 amino acids. Trimming removed 3 bases from V and 1 base from J, with 8 bases in between. The CDR3 region is CASSLVLGTDTQYF. The DNA of the CDR3 is TGTGCCAGCAGCTTGGTCTTAGGCACAGATACGCAGTATTTT.

The chain links TRBV5-4 to TRBJ2-2; 8 bases are shared with TRBD1. This CDR3 is built from 14 residues. CDR1 is SGHNT, CDR2 YYREEE, per germline (reference sequence). With V trimmed by 4 bases and J by 3 bases, 2 bases remained unmatched. The CDR3 is CASSRGQDTGELFF. For the CDR3, the DNA is TGTGCCAGCAGCAGGGGACAGGACACCGGGGAGCTGTTTTTT.